This T cell receptor beta chain emerged from a study of OX40 agonist ivuxolimab in advanced cancers. As for the study in general: Patients got intravenous ivuxolimab at 0.01 to 10 mg/kg every 2 weeks.

Study-wide points: Nonresponders, in some cases, also had low normalized T-cell clonal expansion.

The protocol was immunoSEQ multiplex PCR, while the TCRdb copy is restricted to in-frame clones and leaves out a portion. The data show around 76,000 clones, about 82% seen once. With 4 bases removed from V and 3 bases from J, the gap between germline ends came to 13 bases. This CDR3 contains 15 residues. Germline V gene sequence: CDR1 LNHDA, CDR2 SQIVND (reference sequence). On this clone itself: Its antigen is currently unknown.

Here the sequenced sample was CD4+ or CD8+ T cells sorted from blood, taken in a trial of the OX40 agonist ivuxolimab. The TCR sequence derives from an adult with an advanced solid tumor such as melanoma, head and neck, liver or kidney cancer. The V and J genes are TRBV19 and TRBJ1-3; TRBD1 is a possible D gene (5 bases). The CDR3 nucleotides are TGTGCCAGTAGTACTTCCGGGACGGATGGAAACACCATATATTTT. Its translation: CASSTSGTDGNTIYF. The variable domain in full, with the rest retrieved from reference TRBV19 and TRBJ1-3, is DGGITQSPKYLFRKEGQNVTLSCEQNLNHDAMYWYRQDPGQGLRLIYYSQIVNDFQKGDIAEGYSVSREKKESFPLTVTSAQKNPTAFYLCASSTSGTDGNTIYFGEGSWLTVV.